The 26 T cell receptor beta chains listed next were all sequenced from one sample in a study of blood T cell repertoires in COVID-19. The data were produced by immunoSEQ multiplex PCR, yet TCRdb's version contains in-frame clones alone and is incomplete. The sample yields approximately 130,000 clones, almost 85% seen once. The sample was peripheral blood. The receptors stem from a human donor in a cohort sampled during active COVID-19.

This clone was recorded only once. The rearrangement links TRBV6-1 to TRBJ2-2; D perhaps matches TRBD1 (5 bases). The CDR3 spans 20 residues. Germline CDR1 is MNHNS and CDR2 is SASEGT. V was clipped by 4 bases and J by 0 bases, with 24 bases between them. CDR3 sequence reads: CASSGHRIGSRGANTGELFF. CDR3 nucleotides: TGTGCCAGCAGTGGTCACAGGATAGGATCTAGAGGAGCGAACACCGGGGAGCTGTTTTTT.

V usage is TRBV9 and J usage is TRBJ2-1; TRBD2 is a possible D gene (6 bases). Trimming took 5 bases from V and 0 from J, leaving 12 bases between them. The germline V gene has CDR1 SGDLS and CDR2 YYNGEE. The CDR3 extends over 15 amino acids. CDR3 protein: CASRPEGSSYNEQFF. CDR3 sequence (DNA): TGTGCCAGCAGGCCGGAGGGGAGCTCCTACAATGAGCAGTTCTTC.

The V gene is TRBV30, the J gene TRBJ2-5; 8 nucleotides match TRBD1. Germline CDR1 and CDR2: GTSNPN and SVGIG (reference sequence). CDR3 length: 15 amino acids. Trimming at V came to 1 base and at J to 5 bases, leaving 9 bases not matched to a gene. The CDR3 nucleotides are TGTGCCTGGAGTGCCCGGACAGGGTTGGGGGAGACCCAGTACTTC. It yields the protein CAWSARTGLGETQYF. Drawing the rest from reference TRBV30 and TRBJ2-5, the complete variable domain is SQTIHQWPATLVQPVGSPLSLECTVEGTSNPNLYWYRQAAGRGLQLLFYSVGIGQISSEVPQNLSASRPQDRQFILSSKKLLLSDSGFYLCAWSARTGLGETQYFGPGTRLLVL.

Only one count was recorded for this clone. The chain combines TRBV7-2 with TRBJ2-3, with TRBD1 as a possible D gene (6 bases). Per the germline V gene, CDR1 is SGHTA and CDR2 is FQGNSA. This CDR3 spans 15 amino acids. Between the trimmed V and J ends, which lost 4 bases and 2 bases, there was a span of 13 bases. CDR3 amino acids: CASSSTGFFTDTQYF. Here the CDR3 DNA reads TGTGCCAGCAGCTCCACAGGGTTTTTCACAGATACGCAGTATTTT.

This sequence joins TRBV7-9 and TRBJ1-2; perhaps TRBD1 as D (5 bases). Germline V gene lookup returns CDR1 SEHNR and CDR2 FQNEAQ (reference sequence). The V gene lost 1 base and the J gene lost 10 bases, with 10 bases spanning the gap. The CDR3 sequence is 12 residues long. DNA of the CDR3: TGTGCCAGCAGCTTAGGCGGGGCTTCCTACACCTTC. Its protein product is CASSLGGASYTF.

This clone turned up a few times. The rearrangement uses TRBV3-1 (or the pseudogene TRBV3-2) and TRBJ2-2, with 8 positions matching TRBD1. The V and J ends lost 4 bases and 4 bases, in that order; junction bases with no gene match: 5. There are 15 residues in the CDR3. Germline lookup yields CDR1 LGHDT and CDR2 YNNKEL (reference sequence). The DNA for the CDR3 is TGTGCCAGCAGCCGGACAGGGCTGGCCACCGGGGAGCTGTTTTTT. This gives the protein CASSRTGLATGELFF.

This clone was recorded only once. The chain carries TRBV30 and TRBJ1-3, with D uncertain. The CDR3 is 14 amino acids. Trimming pared 0 bases from V and 2 bases from J, leaving 8 bases between. CDR1 is GTSNPN and CDR2 is SVGIG in the germline V gene (reference sequence). CDR3 in amino acids: CAWSVGEPGNTIYF. The CDR3 DNA follows: TGTGCCTGGAGTGTTGGAGAGCCTGGAAACACCATATATTTT.

This clone was counted only a few times. The chain recombines TRBV5-6 with TRBJ2-7; maybe TRBD1 (5 bases). The V gene lost 9 bases and the J gene lost 4 bases, with 20 bases spanning the gap. The CDR3 loop spans 14 amino acids. Germline lookup yields CDR1 SGHDT and CDR2 YYEEEE. The CDR3 loop is CATVTGSVLYEQYF. DNA of the CDR3: TGTGCCACAGTAACAGGTTCCGTCCTGTACGAGCAGTACTTC.

The genes are TRBV10-3 and TRBJ1-5, with D possibly being TRBD1 (6 bases). Germline CDR1 and CDR2: ENHRY and SYGVKD. V was clipped by 8 bases and J by 6 bases, with 17 bases between them. The CDR3 extends over 14 amino acids. The CDR3 reads CAIGEEGGGQPQHF. DNA of the CDR3: TGTGCCATCGGGGAGGAGGGAGGGGGTCAGCCCCAGCATTTT.

The chain recombines TRBV28 with TRBJ2-3; D remains unclear. Looked up from germline, CDR1 is MDHEN and CDR2 is SYDVKM. This CDR3 has 12 residues. V lost 6 bases and J lost 0, with 4 bases in between. The CDR3 sequence: CASRTSTDTQYF. CDR3 DNA: TGTGCCAGCAGGACAAGCACAGATACGCAGTATTTT.

This clone was counted a few times. This chain connects TRBV28 to TRBJ1-5, with TRBD1 matching 9 bases. In germline, CDR1 is MDHEN, CDR2 SYDVKM. This CDR3 contains 15 residues. V shed 7 bases and J 9 bases; nucleotides not matched to a gene: 13. The CDR3 DNA reads TGTGCCAGCACCTTAGGGACAGGGCCGGTGCTGCCCCAGCATTTT. Translated, it gives CASTLGTGPVLPQHF.

Remarks on this clone: Other nucleotide sequences from this sample produce the same CDR3. The chain uses TRBV14 and TRBJ2-7, with 12 bases that match TRBD2. The CDR3 is made up of 14 amino acids. The V segment lost 4 bases and the J segment 2 bases; nucleotides outside the gene matches: 0. The V gene's germline CDR1 is SGHDN and CDR2 FVKESK. This CDR3 reads CASSRTSGTYEQYF. CDR3 in DNA: TGTGCCAGCAGCCGGACTAGCGGGACCTACGAGCAGTACTTC.

The chain is built from TRBV5-1 and TRBJ2-5, with D hard to call. V was clipped by 4 bases and J by 5 bases, with 12 bases between them. The CDR3 covers 13 residues. Germline V gene sequence: CDR1 SGHRS, CDR2 YFSETQ. This chain's CDR3 is CASSHRQAETQYF. CDR3 nucleotides: TGCGCCAGCAGCCATCGACAAGCTGAGACCCAGTACTTC.

The V call is TRBV9, the J call TRBJ2-1; 8 bases align to TRBD1. The length of the CDR3 is 13 residues. Trimming cost V 4 bases and J 7 bases; bases outside gene matches: 4. Germline-derived CDR1 and CDR2 are SGDLS and YYNGEE. CDR3: CASSLRGRNEQFF. The CDR3 bases are TGTGCCAGCAGCCTCAGGGGGCGGAATGAGCAGTTCTTC. The whole variable domain, filled in from reference TRBV9 and TRBJ2-1, reads DSGVTQTPKHLITATGQRVTLRCSPRSGDLSVYWYQQSLDQGLQFLIQYYNGEERAKGNILERFSAQQFPDLHSELNLSSLELGDSALYFCASSLRGRNEQFFGPGTRLTVL.

This clone has only a few counts. This rearrangement joins TRBV5-1 to TRBJ2-2; 11 bases align to TRBD1. The CDR3 spans 15 residues. Germline CDR1 reads SGHRS; CDR2 reads YFSETQ. Trimming took 4 bases from V and 5 from J; bases not matched to a gene: 4. The CDR3 here is CASSVRDRGTGELFF. DNA of the CDR3: TGCGCCAGCAGCGTCCGGGACAGGGGGACCGGGGAGCTGTTTTTT. Full variable domain (rest looked up from reference TRBV5-1 and TRBJ2-2): KAGVTQTPRYLIKTRGQQVTLSCSPISGHRSVSWYQQTPGQGLQFLFEYFSETQRNKGNFPGRFSGRQFSNSRSEMNVSTLELGDSALYLCASSVRDRGTGELFFGEGSRLTVL.

The chain couples TRBV4-1 to TRBJ1-5; D is possibly TRBD1 (6 bases). CDR3 length equals 18 residues. Germline V CDR1 and CDR2: MGHRA, YSYEKL. Trimming took 2 bases from V and 1 from J, leaving 18 bases between them. The CDR3: CASSQRFRDISSNQPQHF. In DNA form, the CDR3 reads TGCGCCAGCAGCCAAAGGTTCCGGGACATATCGAGCAATCAGCCCCAGCATTTT.

The CDR3 is CASSLGRPTSTGELFF. DNA for the CDR3: TGTGCCAGCAGCTTGGGGAGGCCGACATCCACCGGGGAGCTGTTTTTT. This chain uses TRBV5-4 with TRBJ2-2; D is perhaps TRBD2 (5 bases). From germline, CDR1 is SGHNT and CDR2 YYREEE (reference sequence). There are 16 residues in the CDR3. The V end was cut by 0 bases, the J end by 4 bases, with 13 bases between. Supplemented by reference TRBV5-4 and TRBJ2-2, the full variable domain reads ETGVTQSPTHLIKTRGQQVTLRCSSQSGHNTVSWYQQALGQGPQFIFQYYREEENGRGNFPPRFSGLQFPNYSSELNVNALELDDSALYLCASSLGRPTSTGELFFGEGSRLTVL.

This clone showed up just a few times. This rearrangement joins TRBV7-6 to TRBJ1-1; the match to TRBD1 covers 8 bases. CDR1 SGHVS and CDR2 FNYEAQ come from the germline V gene. The CDR3 loop spans 15 amino acids. The V segment lost 3 bases and the J segment 5 bases; nucleotides outside the gene matches: 8. CDR3 in amino acids: CASSLPGGRGTEAFF. CDR3 sequence (DNA): TGTGCCAGCAGCTTGCCAGGGGGCAGGGGGACTGAAGCTTTCTTT.

V is TRBV7-4 and J is TRBJ1-5, with no clear D. The germline V and J ends were trimmed by 5 bases and 1 base, with 15 bases remaining between them. The CDR3 has 16 amino acids. Germline CDR1 SGHVT, CDR2 SQSDAQ. The CDR3 nucleotides are TGTGCCAGCAGCCCCCGGGAAGGGCCAAGCAATCAGCCCCAGCATTTT. Translation gives CASSPREGPSNQPQHF.

The chain uses TRBV3-1 (or the pseudogene TRBV3-2) and TRBJ2-5; 9 bases map to TRBD2. This CDR3 is built from 16 residues. Germline V CDR1 and CDR2: LGHDT, YNNKEL (reference sequence). The V gene end was trimmed by 4 bases and the J gene end by 4 bases; junction bases not matched to a gene: 10. The DNA for the CDR3 is TGTGCCAGCAGCCTAGTTAGCGGGGGCCTTCGAGAGACCCAGTACTTC. Amino acid sequence: CASSLVSGGLRETQYF.

The chain uses TRBV19 and TRBJ1-1, with 11 bases lining up with TRBD1. Germline V CDR1 and CDR2: LNHDA, SQIVND (reference sequence). V was pared by 5 bases and J by 5 bases, with 1 base of the junction left unmatched. The CDR3 is 13 amino acids. The CDR3 region has the DNA TGTGCCAGTAGTGGGACAGGGGGGACTGAAGCTTTCTTT. It is translated as CASSGTGGTEAFF.

The chain recombines TRBV7-6 with TRBJ1-2, with TRBD1 as a possible D gene (5 bases). Trimming took off 5 bases at V and 2 bases at J, with 15 bases between the two ends. This CDR3 region has 15 residues. The germline V gene encodes CDR1 SGHVS and CDR2 FNYEAQ. CDR3 amino acids: CASSPLGGVNYGYTF. The CDR3 DNA sequence: TGTGCCAGCAGCCCACTTGGGGGGGTAAACTATGGCTACACCTTC.

The chain is built from TRBV7-9 and TRBJ1-3, with a possible D match to TRBD1 (5 bases). The germline V gene has CDR1 SEHNR and CDR2 FQNEAQ (reference sequence). Trimming removed 8 bases at V and 0 bases at J, with 11 bases between. The length of the CDR3 is 14 residues. The CDR3 DNA is TGTGCCAGCGGACCCCAGGGCTCTGGAAACACCATATATTTT. It is translated as CASGPQGSGNTIYF. The whole variable domain, filled in from reference TRBV7-9 and TRBJ1-3, reads DTGVSQNPRHKITKRGQNVTFRCDPISEHNRLYWYRQTLGQGPEFLTYFQNEAQLEKSRLLSDRFSAERPKGSFSTLEIQRTEQGDSAMYLCASGPQGSGNTIYFGEGSWLTVV.

The chain carries TRBV5-4 and TRBJ2-5; 8 nucleotides match TRBD1. The length of the CDR3 is 15 residues. Germline lookup yields CDR1 SGHNT and CDR2 YYREEE (reference sequence). Trimming removed 0 bases from V and 4 bases from J; junction bases left unmatched: 5. The CDR3 spells CASSLAGGEGETQYF. The CDR3 DNA sequence: TGTGCCAGCAGCTTGGCAGGGGGCGAGGGAGAGACCCAGTACTTC.

The chain joins TRBV19 to TRBJ2-7; 8 bases agree with TRBD1. The CDR3 loop spans 16 amino acids. V shed 2 bases and J 2 bases; nucleotides not matched to a gene: 8. Germline CDR1 and CDR2: LNHDA and SQIVND (reference sequence). CDR3 nucleotides: TGTGCCAGTAGTATAAGGCGGGACAGGCATACCTACGAGCAGTACTTC. Translated, it gives CASSIRRDRHTYEQYF.

The rearrangement joins TRBV6-5 to TRBJ1-1, with a tentative D call TRBD1 (5 bases). With 5 bases removed from V and 3 bases from J, the gap between germline ends came to 13 bases. The CDR3 extends over 14 amino acids. Germline values: CDR1 MNHEY, CDR2 SVGAGI. The CDR3 reads CASSNGGDDTEAFF. CDR3 DNA: TGTGCCAGCAGTAACGGGGGGGATGACACTGAAGCTTTCTTT.